The table lists the clone carrying this T cell receptor beta chain with many counts. The length of the CDR3 is 13 residues. V shed 6 bases and J shed 9 bases, with 12 bases lying between them. Germline values: CDR1 MNHNS, CDR2 SASEGT. The sample belongs to a study of tumor-infiltrating lymphocytes in primary liver carcinoma. In addition to blood RNA drawn from unsorted whole blood, germline DNA was extracted. Total RNA (around 500 ng) served as template for TCR beta cDNA synthesis primed by a constant-region primer. Nested multiplex PCR, run for three rounds with slightly modified ARM-PCR, yielded TCR beta libraries. Primers for the first two PCR rounds were TRBV1-TRBV30 forward primers and a C-beta reverse primer (roughly 10 cycles per round). A single record per CDR3 protein comes from TCRdb applying MiXCR to the multiplex PCR reads. The top ten clones hold roughly 9% of a sample with hundreds of thousands of distinct CDR3 sequences, roughly two thirds of them seen once.

This sequence originates from a man aged 35 to 55 with primary liver carcinoma and hepatitis B virus infection. The sequencing input was peripheral blood. This rearrangement joins TRBV6-1 to TRBJ1-6, with D possibly matching TRBD1 (5 bases). The CDR3 DNA reads TGTGCCAGCAGGGATACCACAGGTTCACCCCTCCACTTT. It yields the protein CASRDTTGSPLHF.